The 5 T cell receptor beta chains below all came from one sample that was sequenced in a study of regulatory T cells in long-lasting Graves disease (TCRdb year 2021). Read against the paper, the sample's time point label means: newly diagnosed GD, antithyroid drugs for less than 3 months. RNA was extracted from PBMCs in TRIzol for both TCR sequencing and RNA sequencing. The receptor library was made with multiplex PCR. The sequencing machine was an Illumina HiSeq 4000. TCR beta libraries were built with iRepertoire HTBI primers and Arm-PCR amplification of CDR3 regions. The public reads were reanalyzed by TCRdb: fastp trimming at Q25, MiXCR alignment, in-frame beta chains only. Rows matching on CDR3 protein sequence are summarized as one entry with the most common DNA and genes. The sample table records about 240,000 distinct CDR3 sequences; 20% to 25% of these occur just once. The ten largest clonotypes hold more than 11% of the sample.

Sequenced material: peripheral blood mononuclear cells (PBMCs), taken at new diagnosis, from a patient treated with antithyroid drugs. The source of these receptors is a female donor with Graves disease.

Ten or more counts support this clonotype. The CDR3 protein is CASSYVRLDTQYF. In DNA form, the CDR3 reads TGTGCCAGCAGTTATGTGAGGTTAGATACGCAGTATTTT. The gene calls are TRBV6-2 or TRBV6-3 and TRBJ2-3; unclear D gene. The V and J ends lost 3 bases and 5 bases respectively, with 9 bases between them. Germline V CDR1 and CDR2: MNHEY, SVGEGT. The CDR3 contains 13 residues.

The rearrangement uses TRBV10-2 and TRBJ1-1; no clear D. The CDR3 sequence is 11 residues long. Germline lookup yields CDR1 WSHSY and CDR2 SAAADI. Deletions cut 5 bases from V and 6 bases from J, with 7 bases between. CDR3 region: CASSHGAEAFF. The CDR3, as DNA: TGCGCCAGCAGTCATGGGGCTGAAGCTTTCTTT.

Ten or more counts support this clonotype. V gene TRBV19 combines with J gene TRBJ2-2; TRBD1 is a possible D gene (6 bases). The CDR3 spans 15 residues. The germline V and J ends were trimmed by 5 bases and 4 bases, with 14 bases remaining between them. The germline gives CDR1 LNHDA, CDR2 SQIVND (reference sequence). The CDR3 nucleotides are TGTGCCAGTAGTGACCCAGGGGTTCGCACCGGGGAGCTGTTTTTT. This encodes CASSDPGVRTGELFF. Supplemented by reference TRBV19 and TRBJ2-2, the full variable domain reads DGGITQSPKYLFRKEGQNVTLSCEQNLNHDAMYWYRQDPGQGLRLIYYSQIVNDFQKGDIAEGYSVSREKKESFPLTVTSAQKNPTAFYLCASSDPGVRTGELFFGEGSRLTVL.

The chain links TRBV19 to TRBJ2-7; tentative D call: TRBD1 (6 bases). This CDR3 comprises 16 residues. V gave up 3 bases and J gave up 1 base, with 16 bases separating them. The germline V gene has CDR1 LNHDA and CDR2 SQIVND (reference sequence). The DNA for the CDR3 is TGTGCCAGTAGTATGATAGGGACAAGGACTTCCTACGAGCAGTACTTC. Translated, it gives CASSMIGTRTSYEQYF.

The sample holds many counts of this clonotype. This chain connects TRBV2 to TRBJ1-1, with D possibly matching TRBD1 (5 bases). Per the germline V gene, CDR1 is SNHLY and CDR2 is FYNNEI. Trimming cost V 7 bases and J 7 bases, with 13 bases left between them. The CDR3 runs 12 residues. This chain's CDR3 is CASNRERGEAFF. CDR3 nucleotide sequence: TGTGCCAGCAACCGGGAGAGGGGTGAAGCTTTCTTT. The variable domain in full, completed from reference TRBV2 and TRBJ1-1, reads EPEVTQTPSHQVTQMGQEVILRCVPISNHLYFYWYRQILGQKVEFLVSFYNNEISEKSEIFDDQFSVERPDGSNFTLKIRSTKLEDSAMYFCASNRERGEAFFGQGTRLTVV.